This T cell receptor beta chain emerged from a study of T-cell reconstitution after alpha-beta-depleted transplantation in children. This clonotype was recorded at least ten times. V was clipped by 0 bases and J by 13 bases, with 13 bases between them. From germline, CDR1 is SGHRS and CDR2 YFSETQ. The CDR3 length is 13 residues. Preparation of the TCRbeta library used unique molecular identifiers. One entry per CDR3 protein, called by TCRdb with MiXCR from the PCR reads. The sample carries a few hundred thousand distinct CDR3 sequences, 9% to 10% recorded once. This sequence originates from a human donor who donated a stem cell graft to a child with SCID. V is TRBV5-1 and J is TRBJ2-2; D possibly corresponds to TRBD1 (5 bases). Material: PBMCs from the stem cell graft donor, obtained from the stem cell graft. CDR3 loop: CASSLGRGQGLFF. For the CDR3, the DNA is TGCGCCAGCAGCTTGGGTCGAGGCCAGGGGCTGTTTTTT. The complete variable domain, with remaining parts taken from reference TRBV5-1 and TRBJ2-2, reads KAGVTQTPRYLIKTRGQQVTLSCSPISGHRSVSWYQQTPGQGLQFLFEYFSETQRNKGNFPGRFSGRQFSNSRSEMNVSTLELGDSALYLCASSLGRGQGLFFGEGSRLTVL.